These T cell receptor beta chains were read from a single sample in a study of Ad26.COV2.S vaccination and SARS-CoV-2 variants. Sequencing used immunoSEQ multiplex PCR; TCRdb keeps in-frame clones, though not all of them. The profile shows about 350,000 clones, 86% of them singletons. The sample here was peripheral blood, taken in a trial of Ad26.COV2.S vaccine versus placebo. The receptors here all came from a person between 18 and 65 years old who received the Ad26.COV2.S COVID-19 vaccine or a placebo. Both conserved end residues are trimmed from each CDR3. A D gene is named only where the DNA matches it firmly.

TRBV18 NA ASSSPEESYEQY
TRBV21-1 NA ASSKAGSDYSNQPQH
TRBV29-1 TRBD2 SVERLAQETQY
TRBV4-2 TRBD1 ASSPSDRESGYT
TRBV7-2 NA ASSLGGSQGYT
TRBV2 TRBD2 ARRGAGETQETQY
TRBV28 NA ASSGPGGQTKNIQY
TRBV5-8 TRBD1 ASSFWTGDGYT
TRBV5-1 NA ASSLGGTQGDTQY
TRBV19 NA ASSIMSGLYEQY
TRBV10-3 TRBD2 AISEFLVRGGDYEQY
TRBV18 NA ASSPRDPWGYT
TRBV4-3 TRBD1 ASNLPGQGAFDEQF
TRBV4-3 TRBD2 ASSQDWGTSDWNNEQF
TRBV21-1 NA ASGAYTGNTIY
TRBV12-3/TRBV12-4 NA ASSFLRSAEQY
TRBV18 NA ASSPPGTLRNEQF
TRBV2 TRBD1 ASSPTGTGLTEAF
TRBV7-9 NA ASSSRPQAF
TRBV7-9 TRBD1 ASSRGQGFYEQY
TRBV3-1/TRBV3-2 TRBD1 ASSLGTGRGQPQH
TRBV6-6 TRBD1 ASSYSDRRTYEQY
TRBV7-9 NA ASSSSLTRRYGYT
TRBV12-3/TRBV12-4 NA ASSLTETQY
TRBV4-1 NA ASSLGAPWDEQF
TRBV19 TRBD1 ASSTGDSSYEQY
TRBV28 TRBD2 ASSSRLGGAAGFYEQY
TRBV27 NA ASSLAPPPADNEQF
TRBV5-4 NA ASSLGTGVGNTIY
TRBV7-9 NA ASSLVTGSEQF
TRBV7-2 NA ASSLAAVSSYNEQF
TRBV10-3 TRBD2 AVSWGLAGGDTQY
TRBV2 TRBD1 ASSRGQGDPYEQY